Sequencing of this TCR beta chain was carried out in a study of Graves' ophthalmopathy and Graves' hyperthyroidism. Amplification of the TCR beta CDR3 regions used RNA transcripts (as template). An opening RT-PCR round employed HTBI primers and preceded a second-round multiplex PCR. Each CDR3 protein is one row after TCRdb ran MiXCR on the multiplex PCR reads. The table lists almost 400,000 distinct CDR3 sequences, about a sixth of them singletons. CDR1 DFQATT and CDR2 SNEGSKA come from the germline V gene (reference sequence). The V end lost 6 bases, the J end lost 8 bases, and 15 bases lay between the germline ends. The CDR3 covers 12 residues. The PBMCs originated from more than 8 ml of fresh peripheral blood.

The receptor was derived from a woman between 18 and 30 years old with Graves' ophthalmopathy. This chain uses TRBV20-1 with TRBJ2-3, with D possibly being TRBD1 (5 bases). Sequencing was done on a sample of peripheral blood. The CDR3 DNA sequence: TGCAGTGCCCACTCCAGGGAAAGTACGCAGTATTTT. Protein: CSAHSRESTQYF.